There are a few counts of the clone carrying this T cell receptor (beta chain). Its specificity is unknown. This sample was taken from a study of vaccination and CD4 T cells after COVID-19. Looking at the study overall: Timing of post-vaccine sample collection was a median about 76 days after dose two, with a range of 14 to 241. The control cultures got either a CEFX pool, an HIV-1 Nef pool, or no peptide at all.

Sequence data for DNA of cultured CD4+ T cells were generated by the Oncomine TCR Beta short-read assay. Via MiXCR, TCRdb re-called the PCR reads, giving one row per CDR3 protein. The data hold about 19,000 distinct CDR3 sequences, with 45% to 70% observed a single time. General observations from the study: Analysis of convalescent patients found that 304 of 307 vaccine-specific clones were spike mono-reactive.

Treatment described: approximately nine-day PBMC culture with coronavirus spike peptide pools or control peptides (ViraFEST assay). The V gene's germline CDR1 is SGHDT and CDR2 YYEEEE. CDR3 length: 16 residues. V was clipped by 0 bases and J by 4 bases; unmatched bases: 9. The receptor comes from a human donor who had recovered from COVID-19. The rearrangement uses TRBV5-6 and TRBJ1-2; 7 bases line up with TRBD1. Input material: CD4+ T cells from blood, cultured in vitro. The CDR3 loop reads CASSLAPGGLSYGYTF. The CDR3 nucleotides are TGTGCCAGCAGCTTGGCCCCAGGGGGATTGTCCTATGGCTACACCTTC.